This TCR beta chain comes out of a study of radiotherapy plus CTLA-4 blockade in lung cancer. Study results and limitations: In blood, TCR clones derived from the tumor expanded after radiotherapy plus ipilimumab.

The assay was immunoSEQ multiplex PCR, and TCRdb's table has in-frame clones only and misses some. The table records around 80,000 clones, approximately 84% of them present only once. There are a few counts of this clone. Its antigen is not identified. Focal radiation and CTLA-4 blockade (ipilimumab) were tested in chemo-refractory metastatic non-small-cell lung cancer patients. V shed 4 bases and J 4 bases; nucleotides not matched to a gene: 6. The CDR3 loop spans 15 amino acids. In germline, CDR1 is MGHRA, CDR2 YSYEKL. This chain connects TRBV4-1 to TRBJ2-3, with 9 bases identical to TRBD2. Source: peripheral blood, taken from a patient treated with radiotherapy plus ipilimumab. This receptor was identified in a human donor with non-small cell lung cancer who had stable disease on radiotherapy plus ipilimumab. The DNA for the CDR3 is TGCGCCAGCAGCCTGGTCGCGGGAGGGTCAGATACGCAGTATTTT. It translates to CASSLVAGGSDTQYF.